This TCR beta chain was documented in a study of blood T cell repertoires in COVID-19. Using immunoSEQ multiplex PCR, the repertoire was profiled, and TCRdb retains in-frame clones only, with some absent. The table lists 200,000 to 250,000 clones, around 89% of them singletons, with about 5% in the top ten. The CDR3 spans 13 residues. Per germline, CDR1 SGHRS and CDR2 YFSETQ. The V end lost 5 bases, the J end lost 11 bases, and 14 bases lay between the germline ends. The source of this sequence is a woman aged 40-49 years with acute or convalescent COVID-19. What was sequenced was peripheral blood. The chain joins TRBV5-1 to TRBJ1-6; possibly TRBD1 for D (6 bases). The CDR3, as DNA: TGCGCCAGCAGAGTCCGACAGGATGCACCCCTCCACTTT. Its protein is CASRVRQDAPLHF. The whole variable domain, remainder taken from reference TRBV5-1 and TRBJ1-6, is KAGVTQTPRYLIKTRGQQVTLSCSPISGHRSVSWYQQTPGQGLQFLFEYFSETQRNKGNFPGRFSGRQFSNSRSEMNVSTLELGDSALYLCASRVRQDAPLHFGNGTRLTVT.